The 26 T cell receptor beta chains reported below all come from one sample, sequenced in a study of vaccination and CD4 T cells after COVID-19. These receptors are not linked to any known antigen. Noted treatment: roughly 10-day PBMC culture with coronavirus spike peptide pools or control peptides (ViraFEST assay). The Oncomine TCR Beta short-read assay was applied to DNA of cultured CD4+ T cells. From the PCR reads, TCRdb called clonotypes with MiXCR, one entry per CDR3 protein. The data contain just over 4,000 distinct CDR3 sequences, under 25% of them seen just once; the ten biggest clones take up 17%. Input material: CD4+ T cells from blood, cultured in vitro. The receptors were gathered from a human donor who had recovered from COVID-19.

This clonotype has a handful of counts. The chain links TRBV5-4 to TRBJ2-5; the D gene could be TRBD1 or TRBD2 (6 bases each). Germline CDR1 reads SGHNT; CDR2 reads YYREEE (reference sequence). V was pared by 0 bases and J by 7 bases, with 7 bases between. The length of the CDR3 is 12 residues. The DNA of the CDR3 is TGTGCCAGCAGCTTGGAGGGGGGGACCCAGTACTTC. Encoded protein: CASSLEGGTQYF.

This clonotype was detected a few times. The chain joins TRBV6-1 to TRBJ1-2, with D perhaps matching TRBD1 (6 bases). The CDR3 spans 13 residues. Germline V CDR1 and CDR2: MNHNS, SASEGT. The germline V and J ends were trimmed by 1 base and 4 bases, with 7 bases remaining between them. CDR3 region: CASSEVTGYGYTF. CDR3 DNA: TGTGCCAGCAGTGAAGTGACAGGCTATGGCTACACCTTC.

In this sample, this clonotype turned up a few times. The chain couples TRBV12-3 or TRBV12-4 to TRBJ2-5; TRBD2 agrees at 8 bases. The junction had 4 bases not matched to a gene; V was cut back by 7 bases and J by 3 bases. The CDR3 length is 13 residues. The CDR3 here is CASTPGLEETQYF. CDR3 nucleotide sequence: TGTGCCAGCACTCCGGGACTAGAAGAGACCCAGTACTTC.

This chain links TRBV5-1 with TRBJ2-3; D not resolved. Germline V gene lookup returns CDR1 SGHRS and CDR2 YFSETQ. CDR3 size: 13 residues. The germline V and J ends were trimmed by 4 bases and 1 base, with 7 bases remaining between them. The CDR3, as DNA: TGCGCCAGCAGCGGGTCCGGCACAGATACGCAGTATTTT. Protein: CASSGSGTDTQYF. The full variable domain, completed using reference TRBV5-1 and TRBJ2-3, is KAGVTQTPRYLIKTRGQQVTLSCSPISGHRSVSWYQQTPGQGLQFLFEYFSETQRNKGNFPGRFSGRQFSNSRSEMNVSTLELGDSALYLCASSGSGTDTQYFGPGTRLTVL.

The rearrangement uses TRBV3-1 and TRBJ2-7, with a weak D call TRBD2 (7 bases). Germline values: CDR1 LGHDT, CDR2 YNNKEL (reference sequence). CDR3 size: 15 residues. V lost 4 bases and J 2 bases, leaving 15 bases between the germline ends. The CDR3 region has the DNA TGTGCCAGCAGCCTCGGACTAGAGGGGGCCTACGAGCAGTACTTC. Amino acid sequence: CASSLGLEGAYEQYF.

This rearrangement joins TRBV20-1 to TRBJ2-5; weak D call: TRBD2 (6 bases). Germline CDR1 and CDR2: DFQATT and SNEGSKA (reference sequence). The CDR3 spans 15 residues. V was shortened by 3 bases and J by 2 bases, with 16 bases between the two germline ends. DNA of the CDR3: TGCAGTGCTAGTCAACAACGGGCGGGGCAAGAGACCCAGTACTTC. Protein: CSASQQRAGQETQYF.

This clonotype was detected a few times. CDR3 residues: CSATTAIYNEQFF. The CDR3 DNA reads TGCAGTGCTACTACAGCCATCTACAATGAGCAGTTCTTC. This chain links TRBV20-1 with TRBJ2-1; D uncertain. CDR1 is DFQATT, CDR2 SNEGSKA, per germline (reference sequence). This CDR3 region has 13 residues. V lost 4 bases and J lost 3, with 10 bases in between.

This clonotype was detected only a few times. The rearrangement joins TRBV20-1 to TRBJ1-1; D is uncertain. The CDR3 spans 12 residues. The ends were cut back, 3 bases at V and 1 base at J, with 6 bases in the middle. In germline, CDR1 is DFQATT, CDR2 SNEGSKA (reference sequence). The CDR3 DNA is TGCAGTGCTAGTAGAACGAACACTGAAGCTTTCTTT. Protein sequence: CSASRTNTEAFF.

The chain carries TRBV3-1 and TRBJ2-7, with D perhaps assigned TRBD1 or TRBD2 (6 bases each). Deletions cut 4 bases from V and 3 bases from J, with 13 bases between. The CDR3 has 14 residues. Germline V gene sequence: CDR1 LGHDT, CDR2 YNNKEL (reference sequence). The CDR3 protein is CASSPVGGGYEQYF. In DNA, the CDR3 is TGTGCCAGCAGCCCAGTGGGGGGCGGCTACGAGCAGTACTTC.

V and J are TRBV2 and TRBJ2-5; 10 bases match TRBD1. The V segment lost 6 bases and the J segment 7 bases; nucleotides outside the gene matches: 8. CDR3 size: 14 residues. Germline-derived CDR1 and CDR2 are SNHLY and FYNNEI. CDR3 loop: CASSKDRGRGTQYF. CDR3 nucleotides: TGTGCCAGCAGCAAGGACAGGGGGAGAGGGACCCAGTACTTC.

This clonotype turned up a few times. The rearrangement uses TRBV6-1 and TRBJ1-1; no clear D gene. This CDR3 spans 14 amino acids. V was cut by 5 bases and J by 5 bases, with 15 bases left in between. Germline V gene data show CDR1 as MNHNS and CDR2 as SASEGT. CDR3 residues: CASSRGISSTEAFF. The CDR3 nucleotides are TGTGCCAGCAGTCGAGGGATTTCCTCAACTGAAGCTTTCTTT.

This sequence joins TRBV20-1 and TRBJ1-5, with TRBD1 identical over 7 bases. This CDR3 spans 17 amino acids. Germline trimming cut 0 bases from V and 4 bases from J; bases unmatched to any gene: 12. The germline CDR1 and CDR2 sequences are DFQATT and SNEGSKA (reference sequence). Here the CDR3 reads CSARDQGGGARNQPQHF. CDR3 nucleotide sequence: TGCAGTGCTAGAGATCAGGGAGGGGGCGCGCGGAATCAGCCCCAGCATTTT.

This clonotype was observed a few times. V usage is TRBV11-2 and J usage is TRBJ2-2, with D maybe TRBD2 (6 bases). The CDR3 is 15 amino acids. V was cut by 1 base and J by 5 bases, with 11 bases left in between. Germline values: CDR1 SGHAT, CDR2 FQNNGV. Written as DNA, the CDR3 is TGTGCCAGCAGCTTAGGAGGAGGGCAAACCGGGGAGCTGTTTTTT. Translation: CASSLGGGQTGELFF. The whole variable domain, filled in from reference TRBV11-2 and TRBJ2-2, reads EAGVAQSPRYKIIEKRQSVAFWCNPISGHATLYWYQQILGQGPKLLIQFQNNGVVDDSQLPKDRFSAERLKGVDSTLKIQPAKLEDSAVYLCASSLGGGQTGELFFGEGSRLTVL.

The CDR3 DNA is TGTGCCTGGACGAGGCAGAACACTGAAGCTTTCTTT. Residues: CAWTRQNTEAFF. This chain joins TRBV30 and TRBJ1-1; D remains unclear. Germline CDR1 GTSNPN, CDR2 SVGIG (reference sequence). CDR3 length: 12 amino acids. The V end was cut by 4 bases, the J end by 1 base, with 7 bases between.

This clonotype was picked up a small number of times. V usage is TRBV20-1 and J usage is TRBJ1-2; D uncertain. The CDR3 contains 11 residues. Germline V gives CDR1 DFQATT, CDR2 SNEGSKA (reference sequence). The ends were cut back, 3 bases at V and 7 bases at J, with 9 bases in the middle. The CDR3 loop reads CSASWGPGYTF. CDR3 sequence (DNA): TGCAGTGCTAGCTGGGGTCCTGGCTACACCTTC.

CDR3 region: CASSPTGDIYGYTF. CDR3 nucleotide sequence: TGTGCCAGTAGTCCCACAGGGGACATCTATGGCTACACCTTC. V is TRBV19 and J is TRBJ1-2; the match to TRBD1 covers 7 bases. Per germline, CDR1 LNHDA and CDR2 SQIVND (reference sequence). The junction had 7 bases not matched to a gene; V was cut back by 5 bases and J by 4 bases. This CDR3 spans 14 amino acids.

This clonotype was observed a handful of times. The rearrangement joins TRBV12-3 or TRBV12-4 to TRBJ2-3; 7 bases agree with TRBD1. The CDR3 spans 14 residues. Losses at the gene ends were 5 bases for V and 2 bases for J; bases not matched to a gene: 4. As DNA, the CDR3 is TGTGCCAGCAGTGAGGGACAGTCCACAGATACGCAGTATTTT. Its protein is CASSEGQSTDTQYF.

The V and J genes are TRBV7-6 and TRBJ1-2; D remains unclear. From germline, CDR1 is SGHVS and CDR2 FNYEAQ. Trimming took 1 base from V and 4 from J, leaving 7 bases between them. The CDR3 contains 13 residues. The CDR3 sequence is CASSLGQLYGYTF. Written as DNA, the CDR3 is TGTGCCAGCAGCTTAGGTCAGCTCTATGGCTACACCTTC.

Relative to its sample, this clonotype is medium-sized. CDR3 sequence (DNA): TGTGCCAGCAGCTCATTCCCGGGAGCAAGGCACGGGGAGCTGTTTTTT. It specifies CASSSFPGARHGELFF. The chain employs TRBV7-3 and TRBJ2-2; tentatively, D is TRBD2 (6 bases). This CDR3 spans 16 amino acids. Per germline, CDR1 SGHTA and CDR2 FQGTGA. Between the trimmed V and J ends, which lost 4 bases and 7 bases, there was a span of 19 bases.

The chain recombines TRBV27 with TRBJ2-1; no clear D. There are 12 residues in the CDR3. With 3 bases removed from V and 10 bases from J, the gap between germline ends came to 10 bases. Germline CDR1 is MNHEY and CDR2 is SMNVEV (reference sequence). This CDR3 is CASSFPAAEQFF. In DNA, the CDR3 is TGTGCCAGCAGTTTTCCGGCAGCCGAGCAGTTCTTC.

The J gene is TRBJ2-2, the V gene TRBV7-8; D remains unclear. Germline V gene lookup returns CDR1 SGHVS and CDR2 FQNEAQ. Trimming took off 0 bases at V and 2 bases at J, with 7 bases between the two ends. This CDR3 has 15 amino acids. The CDR3 bases are TGTGCCAGCAGCTTAGCGGGCCGTAACACCGGGGAGCTGTTTTTT. Protein sequence: CASSLAGRNTGELFF.

This chain uses TRBV19 with TRBJ1-5; D remains unclear. The CDR3 runs to 14 residues. The germline V gene has CDR1 LNHDA and CDR2 SQIVND (reference sequence). The V end lost 4 bases, the J end lost 0 bases, and 7 bases lay between the germline ends. The CDR3 loop is CASSRPYSNQPQHF. The CDR3 DNA follows: TGTGCCAGTAGTAGGCCCTATAGCAATCAGCCCCAGCATTTT. Variable domain in full (rest from reference TRBV19 and TRBJ1-5): DGGITQSPKYLFRKEGQNVTLSCEQNLNHDAMYWYRQDPGQGLRLIYYSQIVNDFQKGDIAEGYSVSREKKESFPLTVTSAQKNPTAFYLCASSRPYSNQPQHFGDGTRLSIL.

This clonotype turned up a few times. The chain recombines TRBV18 with TRBJ1-2, with D maybe TRBD1 (5 bases). The length of the CDR3 is 13 residues. Germline V gene sequence: CDR1 KGHSH, CDR2 LQKENI. Trimming removed 6 bases at V and 2 bases at J, with 10 bases between. The CDR3 nucleotides read TGTGCCAGCTCTCCCGACAGAAACTATGGCTACACCTTC. Its translation is CASSPDRNYGYTF. Supplemented by reference TRBV18 and TRBJ1-2, the full variable domain reads NAGVMQNPRHLVRRRGQEARLRCSPMKGHSHVYWYRQLPEEGLKFMVYLQKENIIDESGMPKERFSAEFPKEGPSILRIQQVVRGDSAAYFCASSPDRNYGYTFGSGTRLTVV.

V is TRBV20-1 and J is TRBJ2-7; D perhaps matches TRBD2 (7 bases). The CDR3 is 14 residues long. Trimming shortened V by 2 bases and J by 3 bases, and 14 bases separated the two germline ends. The germline V gene encodes CDR1 DFQATT and CDR2 SNEGSKA (reference sequence). CDR3 DNA sequence: TGCAGTGCTAGAATGACGGGGGGCCTCTACGAGCAGTACTTC. It encodes CSARMTGGLYEQYF.

The rearrangement uses TRBV6-5 and TRBJ1-3; D gene ambiguous. V was shortened by 4 bases and J by 0 bases, with 7 bases between the two germline ends. Germline lookup yields CDR1 MNHEY and CDR2 SVGAGI. The CDR3 is 14 amino acids. In DNA, the CDR3 is TGTGCCAGCAGTTCCGGTTTCTCTGGAAACACCATATATTTT. The encoded protein is CASSSGFSGNTIYF.

This clonotype was detected a few times. The CDR3 DNA follows: TGTGCCAGCAGCTTAAAACAGGGCTATGGCTACACCTTC. Its protein is CASSLKQGYGYTF. The rearrangement links TRBV7-2 to TRBJ1-2, with D perhaps matching TRBD1 (6 bases). This CDR3 contains 13 residues. V lost 2 bases to trimming and J lost 4 bases, with 8 bases between them. Germline V gives CDR1 SGHTA, CDR2 FQGNSA.